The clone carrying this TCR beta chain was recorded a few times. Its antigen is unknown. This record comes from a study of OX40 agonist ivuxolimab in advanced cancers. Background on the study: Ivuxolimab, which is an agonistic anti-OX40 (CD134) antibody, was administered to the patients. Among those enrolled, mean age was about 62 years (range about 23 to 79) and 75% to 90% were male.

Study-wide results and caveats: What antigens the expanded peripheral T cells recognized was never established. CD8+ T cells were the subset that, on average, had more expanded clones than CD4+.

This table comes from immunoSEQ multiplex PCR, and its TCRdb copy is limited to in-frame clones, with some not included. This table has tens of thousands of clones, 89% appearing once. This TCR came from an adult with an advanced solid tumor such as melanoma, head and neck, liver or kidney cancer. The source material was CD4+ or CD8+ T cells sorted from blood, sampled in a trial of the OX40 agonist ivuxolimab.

The CDR3 bases are TGTGCCAGCCTAAGATTCAACCGACTAGCGGAAGAGACCCAGTACTTC. Its protein product is CASLRFNRLAEETQYF. This chain connects TRBV2 to TRBJ2-5, with TRBD2 identical over 9 bases. CDR1 is SNHLY and CDR2 is FYNNEI in the germline V gene. This CDR3 is built from 16 residues. The ends lost 8 bases at V and 3 bases at J; junction bases unmatched: 13. The whole variable domain, filled in from reference TRBV2 and TRBJ2-5, reads EPEVTQTPSHQVTQMGQEVILRCVPISNHLYFYWYRQILGQKVEFLVSFYNNEISEKSEIFDDQFSVERPDGSNFTLKIRSTKLEDSAMYFCASLRFNRLAEETQYFGPGTRLLVL.